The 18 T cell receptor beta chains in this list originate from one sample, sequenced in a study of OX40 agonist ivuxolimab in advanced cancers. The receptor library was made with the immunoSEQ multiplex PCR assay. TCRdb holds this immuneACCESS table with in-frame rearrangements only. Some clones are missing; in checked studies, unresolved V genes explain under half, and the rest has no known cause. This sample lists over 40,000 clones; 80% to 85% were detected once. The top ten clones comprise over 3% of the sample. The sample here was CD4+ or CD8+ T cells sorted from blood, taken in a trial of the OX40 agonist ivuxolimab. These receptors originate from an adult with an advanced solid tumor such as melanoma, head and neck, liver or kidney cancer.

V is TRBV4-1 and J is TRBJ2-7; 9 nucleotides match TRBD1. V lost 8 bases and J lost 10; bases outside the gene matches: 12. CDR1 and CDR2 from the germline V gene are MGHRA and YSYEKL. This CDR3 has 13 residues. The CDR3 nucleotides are TGCGCCAGCTCCGGGGACAGGGAGGGCGAACAGTACTTC. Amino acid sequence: CASSGDREGEQYF.

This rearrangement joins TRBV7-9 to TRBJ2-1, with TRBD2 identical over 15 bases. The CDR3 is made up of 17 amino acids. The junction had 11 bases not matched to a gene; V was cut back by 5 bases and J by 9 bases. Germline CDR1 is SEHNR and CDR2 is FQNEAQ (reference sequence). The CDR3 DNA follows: TGTGCCAGCAGCAAAGGACTAGCGGGGGGGCCAGGGATTGAGCAGTTCTTC. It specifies CASSKGLAGGPGIEQFF.

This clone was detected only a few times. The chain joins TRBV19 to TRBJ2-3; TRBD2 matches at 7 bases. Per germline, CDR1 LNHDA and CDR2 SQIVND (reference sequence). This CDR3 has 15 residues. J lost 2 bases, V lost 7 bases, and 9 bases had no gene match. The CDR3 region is CASKTSVGFTDTQYF. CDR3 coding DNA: TGTGCCAGTAAAACTAGCGTGGGCTTCACAGATACGCAGTATTTT.

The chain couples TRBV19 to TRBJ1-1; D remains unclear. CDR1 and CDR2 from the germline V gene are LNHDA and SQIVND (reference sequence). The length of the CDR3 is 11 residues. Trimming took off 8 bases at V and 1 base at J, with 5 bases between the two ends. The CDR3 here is CASQENTEAFF. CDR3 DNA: TGTGCCAGTCAGGAGAACACTGAAGCTTTCTTT.

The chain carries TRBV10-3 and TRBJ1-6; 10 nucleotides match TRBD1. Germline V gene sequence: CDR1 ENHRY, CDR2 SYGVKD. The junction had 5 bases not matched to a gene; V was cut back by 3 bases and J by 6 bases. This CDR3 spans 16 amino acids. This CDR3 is CAISESDRGRNSPLHF. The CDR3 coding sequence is TGTGCCATCAGTGAATCAGACAGGGGGCGTAATTCACCCCTCCACTTT.

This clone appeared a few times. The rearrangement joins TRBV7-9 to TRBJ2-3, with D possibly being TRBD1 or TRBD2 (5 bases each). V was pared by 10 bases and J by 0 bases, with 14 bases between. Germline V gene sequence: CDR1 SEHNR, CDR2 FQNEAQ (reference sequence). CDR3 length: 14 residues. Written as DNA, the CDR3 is TGTGCCAATGGGGGAACCTCTAGCACAGATACGCAGTATTTT. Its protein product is CANGGTSSTDTQYF.

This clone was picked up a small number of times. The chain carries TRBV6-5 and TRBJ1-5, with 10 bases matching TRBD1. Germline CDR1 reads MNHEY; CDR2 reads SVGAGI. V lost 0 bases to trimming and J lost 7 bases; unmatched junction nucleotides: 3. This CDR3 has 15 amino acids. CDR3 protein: CASSYSGTGDQPQHF. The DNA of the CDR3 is TGTGCCAGCAGTTACTCGGGGACAGGGGACCAGCCCCAGCATTTT.

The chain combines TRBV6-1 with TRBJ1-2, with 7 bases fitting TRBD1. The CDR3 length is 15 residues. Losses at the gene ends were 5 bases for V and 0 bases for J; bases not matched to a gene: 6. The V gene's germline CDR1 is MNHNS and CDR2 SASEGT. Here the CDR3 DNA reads TGTGCCAGCAGTCCCCAGGGGGGGACTAACTATGGCTACACCTTC. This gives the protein CASSPQGGTNYGYTF.

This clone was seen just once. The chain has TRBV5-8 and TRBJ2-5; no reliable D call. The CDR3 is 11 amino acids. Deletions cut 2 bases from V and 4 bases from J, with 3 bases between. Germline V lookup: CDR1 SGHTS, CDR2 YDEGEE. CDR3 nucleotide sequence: TGTGCCAGCAGCTTCGCAGAGACCCAGTACTTC. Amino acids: CASSFAETQYF.

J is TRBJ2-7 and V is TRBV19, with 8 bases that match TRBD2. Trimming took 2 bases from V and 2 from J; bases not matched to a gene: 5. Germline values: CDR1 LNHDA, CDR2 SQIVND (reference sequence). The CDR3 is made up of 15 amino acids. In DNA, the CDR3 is TGTGCCAGTAGTATATCGGGGGGGCGCGCCTACGAGCAGTACTTC. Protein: CASSISGGRAYEQYF. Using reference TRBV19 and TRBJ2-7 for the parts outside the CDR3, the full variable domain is DGGITQSPKYLFRKEGQNVTLSCEQNLNHDAMYWYRQDPGQGLRLIYYSQIVNDFQKGDIAEGYSVSREKKESFPLTVTSAQKNPTAFYLCASSISGGRAYEQYFGPGTRLTVT.

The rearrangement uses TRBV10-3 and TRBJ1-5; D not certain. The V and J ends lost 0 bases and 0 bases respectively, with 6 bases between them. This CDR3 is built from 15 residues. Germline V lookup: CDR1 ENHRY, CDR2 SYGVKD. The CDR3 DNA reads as TGTGCCATCAGTGAGTCGGCGCGTAGCAATCAGCCCCAGCATTTT. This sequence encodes CAISESARSNQPQHF.

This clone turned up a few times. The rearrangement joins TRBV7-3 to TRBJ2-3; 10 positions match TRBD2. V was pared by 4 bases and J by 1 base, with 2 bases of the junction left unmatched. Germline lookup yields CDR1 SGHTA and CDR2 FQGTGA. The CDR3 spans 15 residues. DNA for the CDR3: TGTGCCAGCAGCTCTAGCGGGGGTCGCACAGATACGCAGTATTTT. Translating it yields CASSSSGGRTDTQYF.

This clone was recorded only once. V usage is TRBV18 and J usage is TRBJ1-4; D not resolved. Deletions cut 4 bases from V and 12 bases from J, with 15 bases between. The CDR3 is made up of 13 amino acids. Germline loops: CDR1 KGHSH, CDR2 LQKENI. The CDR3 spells CASSLQPQRQLFF. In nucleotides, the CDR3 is TGTGCCAGCTCACTCCAACCCCAGAGGCAACTGTTTTTT.

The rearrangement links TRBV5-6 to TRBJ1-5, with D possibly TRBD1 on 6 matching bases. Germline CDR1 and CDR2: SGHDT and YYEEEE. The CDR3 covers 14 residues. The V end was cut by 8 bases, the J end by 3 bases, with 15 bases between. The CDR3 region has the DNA TGTGCCAGTGAGTTACAGGGTATCAATCAGCCCCAGCATTTT. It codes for CASELQGINQPQHF.

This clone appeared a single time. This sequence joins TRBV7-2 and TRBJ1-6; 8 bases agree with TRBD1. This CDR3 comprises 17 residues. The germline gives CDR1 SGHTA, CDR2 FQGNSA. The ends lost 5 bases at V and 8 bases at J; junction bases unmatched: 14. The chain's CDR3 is CASSPIPLTGAHSPLHF. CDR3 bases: TGTGCCAGCAGCCCCATTCCCCTGACAGGGGCCCATTCACCCCTCCACTTT.

As DNA, the CDR3 is TGTGCCAGCAGCTTGGCTGGGGTTAACACCGGGGAGCTGTTTTTT. It is translated as CASSLAGVNTGELFF. This rearrangement joins TRBV5-4 to TRBJ2-2; D gene uncertain. V was shortened by 0 bases and J by 2 bases, with 8 bases between the two germline ends. CDR3 length equals 15 residues. Germline CDR1 and CDR2: SGHNT and YYREEE (reference sequence).

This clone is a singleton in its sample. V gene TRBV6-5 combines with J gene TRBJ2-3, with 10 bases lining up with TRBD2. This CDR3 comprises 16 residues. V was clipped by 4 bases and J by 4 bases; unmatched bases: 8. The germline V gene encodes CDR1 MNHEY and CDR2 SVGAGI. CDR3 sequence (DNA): TGTGCCAGCAGTTCCCCTAGCGGGGGTTTTTCAGATACGCAGTATTTT. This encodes CASSSPSGGFSDTQYF.

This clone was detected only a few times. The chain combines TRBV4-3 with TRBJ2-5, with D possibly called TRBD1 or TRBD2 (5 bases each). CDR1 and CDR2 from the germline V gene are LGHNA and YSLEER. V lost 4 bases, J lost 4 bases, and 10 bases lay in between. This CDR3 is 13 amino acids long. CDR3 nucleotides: TGCGCCAGCAGCCCGGGGCTGGGAGAGACCCAGTACTTC. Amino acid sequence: CASSPGLGETQYF.